The T cell receptor (beta chain) under discussion was sequenced for a study of T cells in Graves' hyperthyroidism and ophthalmopathy. The CDR3 spans 14 residues. CDR1 is MGHRA, CDR2 YSYEKL, per germline. V dropped 0 bases and J dropped 2 bases, with 7 bases sitting between them. RNA transcripts gave rise to amplified TCR beta CDR3 regions. The study used the HTBI primer set for a first-round RT-PCR of the TCR CDR3. TCRdb redid the calling of the multiplex PCR reads with MiXCR, one entry per CDR3 protein. The table records fewer than 800,000 distinct CDR3 sequences, 16% of them present only once. V gene TRBV4-1 combines with J gene TRBJ2-5; a possible D gene is TRBD2 (5 bases). The clonotype comes from a man aged 18 to 35 with Graves' hyperthyroidism. Sequencing was performed on blood. The CDR3 loop reads CASSQEREQETQYF. The CDR3 nucleotides are TGCGCCAGCAGCCAAGAGAGGGAACAAGAGACCCAGTACTTC.